These 3 T cell receptor beta chains share one sample of origin, sequenced in a study of T-cell memory formation after mild COVID-19. TCRdb redid the calling of the 5' RACE reads with MiXCR, one entry per CDR3 protein. The profile shows approximately 190,000 distinct CDR3 sequences, around 19% of them singletons. The sample taken for sequencing was PBMCs or a T cell subset sorted from them (not recorded which). These receptors were taken from an adult woman who had mild COVID-19 (a few samples of this study predate the infection). Cell type and time point are not known.

This clonotype was detected a few times. The CDR3 sequence: CASSIGGGAGNSPLHF. Here the CDR3 DNA reads TGTGCCAGCAGCATAGGAGGGGGCGCAGGTAATTCACCCCTCCACTTT. The chain couples TRBV9 to TRBJ1-6; TRBD1 aligns across 7 bases. CDR3 length: 16 residues. Trimming at V came to 4 bases and at J to 6 bases, leaving 10 bases not matched to a gene. Germline CDR1 reads SGDLS; CDR2 reads YYNGEE.

This clonotype has just a few counts. This chain connects TRBV12-3 or TRBV12-4 to TRBJ1-1, with D maybe TRBD1 (6 bases). The germline V and J ends were trimmed by 5 bases and 8 bases, with 15 bases remaining between them. The CDR3 is made up of 13 amino acids. The CDR3 reads CASSPGGGWEAFF. The CDR3 nucleotides read TGTGCCAGCAGTCCCGGGGGGGGCTGGGAAGCTTTCTTT.

This chain links TRBV12-3 or TRBV12-4 with TRBJ2-2; D gene unclear. This CDR3 spans 14 amino acids. Trimming pared 8 bases from V and 1 base from J, leaving 11 bases between. CDR3: CASGIALNTGELFF. In DNA form, the CDR3 reads TGTGCCAGCGGGATAGCCTTGAACACCGGGGAGCTGTTTTTT.